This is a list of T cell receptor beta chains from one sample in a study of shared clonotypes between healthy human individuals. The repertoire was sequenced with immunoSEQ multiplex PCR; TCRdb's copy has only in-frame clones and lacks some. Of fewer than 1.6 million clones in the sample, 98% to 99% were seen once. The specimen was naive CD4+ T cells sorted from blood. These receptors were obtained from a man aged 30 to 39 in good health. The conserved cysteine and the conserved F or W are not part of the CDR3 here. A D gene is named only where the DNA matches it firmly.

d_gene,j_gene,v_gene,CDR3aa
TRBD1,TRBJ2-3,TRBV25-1,ASSATGGLGTDTQY
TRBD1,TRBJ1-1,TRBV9,ASSEQGAEAF
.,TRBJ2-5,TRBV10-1,ASSDGPGSQETQY
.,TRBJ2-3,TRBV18,ASSPGLNEAQY
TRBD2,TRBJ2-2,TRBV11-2,ASSLASGVTGELF
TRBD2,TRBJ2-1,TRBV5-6,ASRGASGTGNEQF
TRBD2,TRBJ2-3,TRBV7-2,ASSLGLAGVLDTQY
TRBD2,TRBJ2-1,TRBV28,ASSFFASGRNEQF
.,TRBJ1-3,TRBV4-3,ASSQDWQHADRD
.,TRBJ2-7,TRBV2,ASSPGGTVREQY
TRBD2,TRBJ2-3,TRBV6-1,ASSEVLAVSTDTQY
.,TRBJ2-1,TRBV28,AITSRNEQF
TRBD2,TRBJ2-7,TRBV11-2,ASSSGRVPTYEQY
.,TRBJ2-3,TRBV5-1,ASSLVSGGTDTQY
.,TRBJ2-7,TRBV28,ATTSGPTYEQY
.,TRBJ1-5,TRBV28,ASSRGGTGQPQH
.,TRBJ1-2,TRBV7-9,ASSPALGGYT
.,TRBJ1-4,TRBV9,ASSAINNEKLF
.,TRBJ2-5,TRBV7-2,ASSFPQRVVSGQETQY
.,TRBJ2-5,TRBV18,ASSPAGGETQY
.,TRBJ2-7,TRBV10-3,AISSGTASYEQY
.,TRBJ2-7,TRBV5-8,ASTFQTSGTYEQY
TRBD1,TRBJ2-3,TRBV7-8,ASSVQGARATDTQY
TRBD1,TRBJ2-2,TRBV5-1,ASSAGQGDTGELF
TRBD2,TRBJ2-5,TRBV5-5,ASSLAGGTQY
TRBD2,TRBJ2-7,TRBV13,ASTLRRSPGLAGYEQY
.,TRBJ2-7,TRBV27,ASSTTRRVRTRDEYEQY
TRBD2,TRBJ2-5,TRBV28,ASSPRTRGMSQY
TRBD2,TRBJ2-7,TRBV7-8,ASSLLTSGTYEQY
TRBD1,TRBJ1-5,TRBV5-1,ASSLTGEGQPQH
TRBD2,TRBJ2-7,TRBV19,ASSIVGIGLAGGKHEQY
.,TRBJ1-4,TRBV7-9,ASSTRQLDNEKLF
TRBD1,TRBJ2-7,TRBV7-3,ASSLRDSSEQY
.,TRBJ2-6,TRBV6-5,ASSYSQAANVLT
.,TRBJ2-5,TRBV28,ASRRAAQETQY
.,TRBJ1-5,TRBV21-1,ASRNADSH
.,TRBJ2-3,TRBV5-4,ASSLSSTDTQY
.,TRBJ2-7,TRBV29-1,SVVGTTTYEQY
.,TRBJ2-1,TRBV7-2,ASSLGHNNEQF
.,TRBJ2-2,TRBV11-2,ASSRQNTGELF
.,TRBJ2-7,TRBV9,ASSASSGGPYEQY